A selection of T cell receptor beta chains follows, all from one sample in a study of blood T cell repertoires in COVID-19. Data came from immunoSEQ multiplex PCR; TCRdb stores just in-frame clones and leaves some out. In the table there are over 150,000 clones, approximately 90% of which are singletons. Sequenced input: peripheral blood. All receptors derive from a woman aged 55-70 years who had recovered from COVID-19. CDR3s include the opening cysteine and the closing phenylalanine or tryptophan. The D gene is left open where the match is weak. Clone size is not always given. Where it is, it says once, few, many or a class for expanded clones.

v_call,j_call,clone_size,d_call,cdr3_aa,cdr3_nt
TRBV13,TRBJ2-5,.,.,CASSLRVPVQETQYF,TGTGCCAGCAGCTTACGGGTTCCAGTACAAGAGACCCAGTACTTC
TRBV9,TRBJ2-5,.,TRBD2,CASSTTSGGLQETQYF,TGTGCCAGCAGCACGACTAGCGGGGGCCTCCAAGAGACCCAGTACTTC
TRBV4-1,TRBJ1-1,.,TRBD1,CASSQGTGAGEAFF,TGCGCCAGCAGCCAGGGGACAGGGGCCGGTGAAGCTTTCTTT
TRBV2,TRBJ1-2,.,.,CASTEEGVNTF,TGTGCCAGCACCGAGGAAGGGGTCAACACCTTC
TRBV5-1,TRBJ2-6,.,.,CASTVAAGANVLTF,TGCGCCAGCACTGTAGCGGCCGGGGCCAACGTCCTGACTTTC
TRBV14,TRBJ1-1,once,.,CASSQGAGTEAFF,TGTGCCAGCAGCCAAGGAGCGGGGACGGAAGCTTTCTTT
TRBV6-1,TRBJ2-5,few,TRBD2,CASSEAMGREGTQYF,TGTGCCAGCAGTGAAGCTATGGGGAGGGAAGGGACCCAGTACTTC
TRBV9,TRBJ2-7,.,.,CASSERGGEQYF,TGTGCCAGCAGCGAGCGTGGCGGCGAGCAGTACTTC
TRBV7-9,TRBJ1-6,.,.,CASSLVRRLNSPLHF,TGTGCCAGCAGCTTAGTTCGGCGGCTAAATTCACCCCTCCACTTT
TRBV5-1,TRBJ1-6,once,TRBD1,CASSLGQGDSPLHF,TGCGCCAGCAGCTTGGGACAGGGCGATTCACCCCTCCACTTT
TRBV5-1,TRBJ1-1,.,.,CASSLVPGNTEAFF,TGCGCCAGCAGCTTGGTGCCAGGGAACACTGAAGCTTTCTTT
TRBV5-4,TRBJ2-2,once,TRBD2,CASSLRGGQNTGELFF,TGTGCCAGCAGCTTGCGCGGGGGGCAAAACACCGGGGAGCTGTTTTTT
TRBV5-6,TRBJ1-2,once,TRBD1,CASSSSGGADYGYTF,TGTGCCAGCAGCTCGTCAGGGGGCGCCGACTATGGCTACACCTTC
TRBV2,TRBJ1-6,.,.,CASSESSSPLHF,TGTGCCAGCAGTGAGTCTAGCTCACCCCTCCACTTT
TRBV6-5,TRBJ2-1,.,TRBD2,CASSTGTSGDNEQFF,TGTGCCAGCAGTACCGGGACTAGCGGGGACAATGAGCAGTTCTTC
TRBV6-2/TRBV6-3,TRBJ2-7,once,.,CASSYPDSASYEQYF,TGTGCCAGCAGTTACCCGGACAGCGCCTCCTACGAGCAGTACTTC
TRBV5-1,TRBJ2-3,.,TRBD2,CASSGLAGGTDTQYF,TGCGCCAGCAGCGGGTTAGCGGGGGGAACAGATACGCAGTATTTT
TRBV4-2,TRBJ2-1,.,TRBD2,CASSQRGVYNEQFF,TGTGCCAGCAGCCAGCGGGGGGTGTACAATGAGCAGTTCTTC
TRBV28,TRBJ2-7,.,.,CASRDSMVYEQYF,TGTGCCAGCAGAGACAGTATGGTCTACGAGCAGTACTTC
TRBV5-1,TRBJ2-1,.,.,CASSLDNYNEQFF,TGCGCCAGCAGCTTGGATAACTACAATGAGCAGTTCTTC
TRBV4-1,TRBJ1-5,.,.,CASSLGLGFGNQPQHF,TGCGCCAGCAGCCTGGGTTTAGGTTTCGGGAATCAGCCCCAGCATTTT
TRBV4-2,TRBJ2-5,.,TRBD2,CASSQALLAGGPLGETQYF,TGTGCCAGCAGCCAAGCCCTCCTAGCGGGGGGCCCCTTGGGAGAGACCCAGTACTTC
TRBV5-6,TRBJ1-1,.,TRBD1,CASSRTGMNTEAFF,TGTGCCAGCAGCCGGACAGGAATGAACACTGAAGCTTTCTTT
TRBV2,TRBJ1-1,few,.,CASFFQGIGTEAFF,TGTGCCAGCTTTTTCCAGGGGATCGGGACTGAAGCTTTCTTT
TRBV27,TRBJ1-6,.,TRBD1,CASSSLTGASYNSPLHF,TGTGCCAGCAGTTCCCTGACAGGGGCCTCCTATAATTCACCCCTCCACTTT
TRBV29-1,TRBJ1-2,.,.,CSVAGTLYGYTF,TGCAGCGTTGCCGGGACATTGTATGGCTACACCTTC
TRBV5-4,TRBJ1-6,.,TRBD1,CASSTPGQVGSPLHF,TGTGCCAGCAGCACCCCGGGACAGGTTGGATCACCCCTCCACTTT
TRBV6-6,TRBJ1-4,.,TRBD1,CASSYTDRAEKLFF,TGTGCCAGCAGTTACACGGACAGGGCAGAGAAACTGTTTTTT
TRBV19,TRBJ2-5,.,TRBD1,CASSSGTGGETQYF,TGTGCCAGTAGTTCTGGGACAGGGGGAGAGACCCAGTACTTC
TRBV28,TRBJ2-2,.,.,CASRLRAQGNTGELFF,TGTGCCAGCCGCTTGCGGGCGCAAGGAAACACCGGGGAGCTGTTTTTT
TRBV5-1,TRBJ1-2,once,TRBD1,CATDPGQHYGYTF,TGCGCCACGGACCCGGGACAGCACTATGGCTACACCTTC
TRBV30,TRBJ1-6,once,.,CAWSVSGAFYNSPLHF,TGTGCCTGGAGTGTCTCGGGTGCTTTCTACAATTCACCCCTCCACTTT
TRBV6-6,TRBJ1-2,.,TRBD1,CATLSGRGQGETF,TGTGCCACCCTCTCCGGGAGGGGGCAAGGGGAAACCTTC
TRBV4-3,TRBJ2-3,.,TRBD1,CASSQDPGQVTDTQYF,TGCGCCAGCAGCCAAGACCCCGGACAGGTAACAGATACGCAGTATTTT
TRBV5-1,TRBJ2-3,.,TRBD2,CASSPSGLAGGTDTQYF,TGCGCCAGCAGCCCCTCTGGGCTAGCGGGGGGGACAGATACGCAGTATTTT
TRBV2,TRBJ1-5,.,.,CASSGQTAYNQPQHF,TGTGCCAGCAGTGGTCAGACAGCGTACAATCAGCCCCAGCATTTT
TRBV29-1,TRBJ1-1,once,TRBD1,CSVVRTGLNTEAFF,TGCAGCGTTGTGAGGACAGGGTTGAACACTGAAGCTTTCTTT
TRBV2,TRBJ2-1,.,.,CASSQEKRNEQFF,TGTGCCAGCAGTCAAGAAAAGAGGAATGAGCAGTTCTTC
TRBV13,TRBJ2-5,once,.,CASSTRDNQETQYF,TGTGCCAGCAGCACTCGGGACAACCAAGAGACCCAGTACTTC
TRBV10-3,TRBJ2-5,.,TRBD2,CAISGGAEETQYF,TGTGCCATCAGCGGGGGGGCTGAAGAGACCCAGTACTTC
TRBV7-9,TRBJ2-1,.,TRBD2,CASSLRAPGLAGIDEQFF,TGTGCCAGCAGCTTAAGAGCCCCGGGACTAGCGGGGATAGATGAGCAGTTCTTC
TRBV19,TRBJ2-7,.,.,CASSNTYEQYF,TGTGCCAGTAGTAACACCTACGAGCAGTACTTC
TRBV4-3,TRBJ2-3,.,TRBD2,CASGRGDTDTQYF,TGCGCCAGCGGGCGGGGGGACACAGATACGCAGTATTTT
TRBV7-9,TRBJ2-1,.,.,CASSLAGTYNEQFF,TGTGCCAGCAGCTTAGCGGGGACTTACAATGAGCAGTTCTTC
TRBV29-1,TRBJ2-7,.,TRBD1,CSVEIQGRGEQYF,TGCAGCGTTGAAATACAGGGGAGAGGCGAGCAGTACTTC
TRBV7-2,TRBJ1-5,.,TRBD1,CASSYRGGNQPQHF,TGTGCCAGCAGCTACAGGGGCGGCAATCAGCCCCAGCATTTT
TRBV4-3,TRBJ1-3,.,.,CASSQEAQASGNTIYF,TGCGCCAGCAGCCAAGAAGCCCAAGCCTCTGGAAACACCATATATTTT
TRBV19,TRBJ1-5,.,TRBD1,CASRDREDQPQHF,TGTGCCAGCCGGGACAGGGAAGATCAGCCCCAGCATTTT
TRBV4-3,TRBJ1-3,.,.,CASSQDHMEGIPGNTIYF,TGCGCCAGCAGCCAAGATCACATGGAGGGGATCCCTGGAAACACCATATATTTT
TRBV19,TRBJ1-3,.,TRBD1,CASSAGQWTGNTIYF,TGTGCCAGTAGTGCGGGACAGTGGACTGGAAACACCATATATTTT
TRBV15,TRBJ2-7,.,.,CATSRDVSREQYF,TGTGCCACCAGCAGAGATGTTTCGCGCGAGCAGTACTTC
TRBV6-6,TRBJ1-2,.,TRBD1,CASSYDRGNSGYTF,TGTGCCAGCAGTTACGACAGGGGGAATTCTGGCTACACCTTC
TRBV11-2,TRBJ1-3,.,.,CASSLEGGNGNTIYF,TGTGCCAGCAGCTTAGAGGGAGGGAACGGAAACACCATATATTTT
TRBV5-1,TRBJ2-5,.,.,CASSFPQETQYF,TGCGCCAGCAGCTTCCCGCAAGAGACCCAGTACTTC
TRBV24-1,TRBJ2-3,.,.,CATSGTDFPDTQYF,TGTGCCACCAGTGGGACGGACTTTCCCGATACGCAGTATTTT
TRBV3-1/TRBV3-2,TRBJ2-2,.,TRBD2,CASSGLATGELFF,TGTGCCTCGTCGGGACTAGCAACCGGGGAGCTGTTTTTT
TRBV24-1,TRBJ2-7,.,TRBD1,CATSDNGSGTGAEQYF,TGTGCCACCAGTGATAACGGATCCGGGACAGGGGCCGAGCAGTACTTC
TRBV19,TRBJ1-6,.,.,CASSSTGNNSPLHF,TGTGCCAGTAGCTCCACAGGGAATAATTCACCCCTCCACTTT
TRBV27,TRBJ2-5,few,.,CASSLAGAGETQYF,TGTGCCAGCAGTTTAGCGGGGGCGGGAGAGACCCAGTACTTC
TRBV11-2,TRBJ2-7,.,.,CASSLGPRGNGYEQYF,TGTGCCAGCAGCTTAGGACCCAGGGGTAACGGTTACGAGCAGTACTTC